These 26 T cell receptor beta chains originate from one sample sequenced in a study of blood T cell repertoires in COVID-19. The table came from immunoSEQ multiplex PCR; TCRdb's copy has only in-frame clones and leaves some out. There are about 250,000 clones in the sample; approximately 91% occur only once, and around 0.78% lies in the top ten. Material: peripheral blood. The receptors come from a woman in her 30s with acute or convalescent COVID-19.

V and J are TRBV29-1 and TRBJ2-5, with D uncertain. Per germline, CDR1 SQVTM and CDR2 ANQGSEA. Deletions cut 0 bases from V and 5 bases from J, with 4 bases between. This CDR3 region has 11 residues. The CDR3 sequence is CSVEEYETQYF. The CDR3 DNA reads TGCAGCGTTGAAGAATATGAGACCCAGTACTTC.

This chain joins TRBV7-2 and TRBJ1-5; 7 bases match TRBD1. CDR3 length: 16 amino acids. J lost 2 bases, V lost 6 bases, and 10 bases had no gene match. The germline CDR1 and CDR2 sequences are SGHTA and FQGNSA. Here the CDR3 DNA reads TGTGCCAGCAGTCTAGACAGGGCATCGGGCAATCAGCCCCAGCATTTT. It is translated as CASSLDRASGNQPQHF.

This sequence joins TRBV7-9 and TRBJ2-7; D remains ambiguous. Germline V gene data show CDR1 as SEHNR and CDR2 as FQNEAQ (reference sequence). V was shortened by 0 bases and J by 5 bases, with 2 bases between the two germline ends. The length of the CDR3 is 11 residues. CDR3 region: CASSLANEQYF. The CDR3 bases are TGTGCCAGCAGCTTAGCCAACGAGCAGTACTTC. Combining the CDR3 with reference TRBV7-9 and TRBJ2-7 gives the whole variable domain DTGVSQNPRHKITKRGQNVTFRCDPISEHNRLYWYRQTLGQGPEFLTYFQNEAQLEKSRLLSDRFSAERPKGSFSTLEIQRTEQGDSAMYLCASSLANEQYFGPGTRLTVT.

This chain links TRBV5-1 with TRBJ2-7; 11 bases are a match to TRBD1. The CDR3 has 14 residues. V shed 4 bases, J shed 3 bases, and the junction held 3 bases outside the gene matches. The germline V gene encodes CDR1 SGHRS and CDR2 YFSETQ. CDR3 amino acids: CASSMGTGGYEQYF. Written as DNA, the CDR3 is TGCGCCAGCAGCATGGGGACAGGGGGCTACGAGCAGTACTTC.

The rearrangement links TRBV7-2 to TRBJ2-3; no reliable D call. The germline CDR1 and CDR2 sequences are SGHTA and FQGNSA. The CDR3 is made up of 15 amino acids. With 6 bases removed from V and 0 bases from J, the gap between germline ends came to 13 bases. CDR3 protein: CASSPRSTSTDTQYF. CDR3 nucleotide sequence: TGTGCCAGCAGTCCAAGGTCGACTAGCACAGATACGCAGTATTTT.

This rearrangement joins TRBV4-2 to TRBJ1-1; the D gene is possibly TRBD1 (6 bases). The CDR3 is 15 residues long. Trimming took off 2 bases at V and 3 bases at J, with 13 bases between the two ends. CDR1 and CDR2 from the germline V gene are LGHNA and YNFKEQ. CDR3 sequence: CASSQSTGSYTEAFF. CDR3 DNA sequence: TGTGCCAGCAGCCAATCTACAGGGTCTTACACTGAAGCTTTCTTT.

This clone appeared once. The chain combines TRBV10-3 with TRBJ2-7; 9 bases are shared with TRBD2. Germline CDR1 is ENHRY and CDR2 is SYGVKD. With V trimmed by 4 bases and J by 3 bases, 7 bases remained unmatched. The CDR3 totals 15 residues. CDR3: CAISAPETSGYEQYF. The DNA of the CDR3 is TGTGCCATCAGTGCTCCGGAGACTAGCGGCTACGAGCAGTACTTC.

The chain's CDR3 is CASSGTGGSATEAFF. The CDR3 coding sequence is TGTGCCAGCAGCGGAACCGGGGGTTCGGCCACTGAAGCTTTCTTT. The rearrangement links TRBV9 to TRBJ1-1, with D maybe TRBD1 (5 bases). The CDR3 has 15 residues. V lost 3 bases and J 4 bases, leaving 16 bases between the germline ends. The V gene's germline CDR1 is SGDLS and CDR2 YYNGEE.

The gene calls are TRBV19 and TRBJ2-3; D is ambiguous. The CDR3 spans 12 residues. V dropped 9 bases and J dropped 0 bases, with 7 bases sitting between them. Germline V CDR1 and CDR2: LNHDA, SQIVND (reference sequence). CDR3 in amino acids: CASTGSTDTQYF. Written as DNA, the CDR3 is TGTGCCAGCACCGGGAGCACAGATACGCAGTATTTT.

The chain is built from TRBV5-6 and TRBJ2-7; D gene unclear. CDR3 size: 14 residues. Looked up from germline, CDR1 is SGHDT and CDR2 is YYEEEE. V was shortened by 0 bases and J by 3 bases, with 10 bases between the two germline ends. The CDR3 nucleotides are TGTGCCAGCAGCTTGGGTGGCAGTCTCTACGAGCAGTACTTC. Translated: CASSLGGSLYEQYF. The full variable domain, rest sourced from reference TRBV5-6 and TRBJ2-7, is DAGVTQSPTHLIKTRGQQVTLRCSPKSGHDTVSWYQQALGQGPQFIFQYYEEEERQRGNFPDRFSGHQFPNYSSELNVNALLLGDSALYLCASSLGGSLYEQYFGPGTRLTVT.

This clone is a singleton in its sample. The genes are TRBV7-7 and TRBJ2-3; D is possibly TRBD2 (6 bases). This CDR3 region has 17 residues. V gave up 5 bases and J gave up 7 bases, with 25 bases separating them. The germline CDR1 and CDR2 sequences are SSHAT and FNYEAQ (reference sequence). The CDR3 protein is CASSPNSAKGGVNTQYF. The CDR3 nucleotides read TGTGCCAGCAGCCCAAATTCAGCTAAAGGAGGGGTAAATACGCAGTATTTT.

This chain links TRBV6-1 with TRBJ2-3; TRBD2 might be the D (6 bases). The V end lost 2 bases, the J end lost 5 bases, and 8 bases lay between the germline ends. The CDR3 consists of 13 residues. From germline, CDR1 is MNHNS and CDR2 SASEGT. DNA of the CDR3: TGTGCCAGCAGTGAACCTAGCGTAGATACGCAGTATTTT. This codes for CASSEPSVDTQYF.

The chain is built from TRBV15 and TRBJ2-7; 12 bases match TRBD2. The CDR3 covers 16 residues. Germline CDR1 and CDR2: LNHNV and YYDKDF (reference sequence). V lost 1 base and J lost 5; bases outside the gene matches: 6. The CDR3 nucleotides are TGTGCCACCAGCAGAGGCCGACTAGCGGGAGTCAACGAGCAGTACTTC. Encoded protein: CATSRGRLAGVNEQYF.

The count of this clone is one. CDR3 sequence reads: CASSVGGDAYEQYF. The CDR3 DNA is TGTGCCAGCAGCGTAGGGGGGGACGCGTACGAGCAGTACTTC. The V and J genes are TRBV9 and TRBJ2-7, with D possibly being TRBD2 (6 bases). The CDR3 covers 14 residues. From germline, CDR1 is SGDLS and CDR2 YYNGEE. With 0 bases removed from V and 4 bases from J, the gap between germline ends came to 11 bases.

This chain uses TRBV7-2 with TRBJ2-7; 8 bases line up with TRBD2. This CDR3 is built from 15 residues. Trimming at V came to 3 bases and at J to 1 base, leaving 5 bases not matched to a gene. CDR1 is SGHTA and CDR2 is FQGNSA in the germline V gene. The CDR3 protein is CASSFSGRISYEQYF. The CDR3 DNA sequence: TGTGCCAGCAGCTTCAGCGGGAGAATATCCTACGAGCAGTACTTC.

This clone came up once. In DNA form, the CDR3 reads TGCAGCGTTGAAAGGGAGGGGAAACTGTTTTTT. The encoded protein is CSVEREGKLFF. The chain joins TRBV29-1 to TRBJ1-4, with D perhaps TRBD1 (5 bases). The CDR3 has 11 residues. V was trimmed by 2 bases and J by 11 bases, leaving 9 bases between them. Germline CDR1 is SQVTM and CDR2 is ANQGSEA. The complete variable domain, with remaining parts taken from reference TRBV29-1 and TRBJ1-4, reads SAVISQKPSRDICQRGTSLTIQCQVDSQVTMMFWYRQQPGQSLTLIATANQGSEATYESGFVIDKFPISRPNLTFSTLTVSNMSPEDSSIYLCSVEREGKLFFGSGTQLSVL.

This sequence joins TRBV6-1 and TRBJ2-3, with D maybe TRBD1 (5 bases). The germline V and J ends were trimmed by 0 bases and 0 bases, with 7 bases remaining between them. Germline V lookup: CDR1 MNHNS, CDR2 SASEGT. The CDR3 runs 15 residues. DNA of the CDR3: TGTGCCAGCAGTGAAGCAGGGGCAAGCACAGATACGCAGTATTTT. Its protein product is CASSEAGASTDTQYF.

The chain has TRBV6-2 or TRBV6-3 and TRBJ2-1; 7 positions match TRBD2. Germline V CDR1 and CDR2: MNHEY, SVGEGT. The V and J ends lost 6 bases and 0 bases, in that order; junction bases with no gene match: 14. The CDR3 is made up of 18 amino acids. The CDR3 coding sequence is TGTGCCAGCAGCAATATCCAAAAGCGGGGTTACTCCTACAATGAGCAGTTCTTC. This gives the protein CASSNIQKRGYSYNEQFF.

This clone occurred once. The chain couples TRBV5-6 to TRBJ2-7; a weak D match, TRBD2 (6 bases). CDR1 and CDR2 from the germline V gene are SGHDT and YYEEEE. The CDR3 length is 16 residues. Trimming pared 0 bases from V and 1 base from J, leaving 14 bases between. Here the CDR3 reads CASSLEGRTLSYEQYF. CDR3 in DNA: TGTGCCAGCAGCTTGGAGGGGAGGACGTTGTCCTACGAGCAGTACTTC.

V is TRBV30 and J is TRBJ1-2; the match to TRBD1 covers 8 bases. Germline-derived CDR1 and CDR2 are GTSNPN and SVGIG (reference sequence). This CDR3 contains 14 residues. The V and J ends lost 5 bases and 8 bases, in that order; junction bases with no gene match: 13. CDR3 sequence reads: CAWRVPGGAGGYTF. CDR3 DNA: TGTGCCTGGCGCGTCCCAGGGGGCGCAGGAGGCTACACCTTC.

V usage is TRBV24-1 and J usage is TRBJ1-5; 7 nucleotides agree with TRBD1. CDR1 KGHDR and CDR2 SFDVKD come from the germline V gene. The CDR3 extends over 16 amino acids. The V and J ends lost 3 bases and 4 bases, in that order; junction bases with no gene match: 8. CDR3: CATSDPLRDSNQPQHF. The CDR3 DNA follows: TGTGCCACCAGTGATCCCCTCCGGGACAGTAATCAGCCCCAGCATTTT.

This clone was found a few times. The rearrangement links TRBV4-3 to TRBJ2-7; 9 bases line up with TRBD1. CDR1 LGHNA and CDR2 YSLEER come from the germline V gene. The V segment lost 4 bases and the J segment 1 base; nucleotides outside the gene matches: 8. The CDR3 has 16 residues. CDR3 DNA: TGCGCCAGCAGCCGATCACCGGGACAGGGTTCCTACGAGCAGTACTTC. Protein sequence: CASSRSPGQGSYEQYF.

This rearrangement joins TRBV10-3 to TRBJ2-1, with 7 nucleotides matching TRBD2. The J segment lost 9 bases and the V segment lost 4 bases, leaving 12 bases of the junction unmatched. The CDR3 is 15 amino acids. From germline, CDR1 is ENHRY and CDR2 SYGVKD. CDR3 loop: CAISGEGGRRGEQFF. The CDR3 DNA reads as TGTGCCATCAGTGGGGAGGGCGGGAGACGCGGTGAGCAGTTCTTC.

CDR3 region: CASSENTGGQFF. In DNA form, the CDR3 reads TGCGCCAGCAGTGAGAATACAGGGGGGCAGTTCTTC. The chain has TRBV10-1 and TRBJ2-1; 8 positions agree with TRBD1. The V gene end was trimmed by 2 bases and the J gene end by 12 bases; junction bases not matched to a gene: 3. CDR1 is WNHNN, CDR2 SYGVQD, per germline (reference sequence). CDR3 size: 12 residues.

The CDR3 coding sequence is TGTGCCATCAGGGGACAGGGGGGGTCCTACGAGCAGTACTTC. Its protein is CAIRGQGGSYEQYF. This chain connects TRBV10-3 to TRBJ2-7, with TRBD1 matching over 11 bases. CDR1 and CDR2 (germline): ENHRY, SYGVKD. The CDR3 is 14 amino acids. J gave up 1 base and V 6 bases, and 2 bases lay outside the gene matches.

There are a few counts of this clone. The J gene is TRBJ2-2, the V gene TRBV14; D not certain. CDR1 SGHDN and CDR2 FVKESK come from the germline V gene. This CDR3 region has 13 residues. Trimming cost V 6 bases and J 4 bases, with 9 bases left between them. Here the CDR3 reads CASRVGGTGELFF. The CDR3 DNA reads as TGTGCCAGCAGGGTTGGCGGCACCGGGGAGCTGTTTTTT.